One and the same sample provided the 18 T cell receptor beta chains below, sequenced in a study of shared clonotypes between healthy human individuals. CD45RO negativity and positive selection for CCR7 defined naive CD8 cells, a population that excluded terminally differentiated effector memory CD45RA+ cells. The method was immunoSEQ multiplex PCR; TCRdb's version includes in-frame clones alone and lacks a portion of them. The sample yields about 2.1 million clones, 85% to 95% seen once. Sequencing used naive CD8+ T cells from PBMCs. These TCRs come from a man aged 18 to 35 in good health. Some clones in this sample may be carry-over from other donors' samples.

This clone was picked up a small number of times. The chain couples TRBV28 to TRBJ1-5; D is undetermined. The V gene lost 6 bases and the J gene lost 1 base, with 19 bases spanning the gap. CDR1 and CDR2 (germline): MDHEN, SYDVKM. The CDR3 is 17 residues long. In DNA, the CDR3 is TGTGCCAGCAGCCTCCCCTGGGGTGAGTGGAGCAATCAGCCCCAGCATTTT. This gives the protein CASSLPWGEWSNQPQHF.

This clone was detected only once. The chain recombines TRBV27 with TRBJ1-5; 7 bases map to TRBD1. The CDR3 spans 13 residues. V shed 7 bases and J 9 bases; nucleotides not matched to a gene: 9. The V gene's germline CDR1 is MNHEY and CDR2 SMNVEV (reference sequence). The CDR3 sequence is CASKYRGVGPQHF. In nucleotides, the CDR3 is TGTGCCAGCAAGTACAGGGGAGTGGGGCCCCAGCATTTT.

In this sample, this clone turned up once. The rearrangement joins TRBV4-3 to TRBJ1-2; 8 nucleotides match TRBD1. Losses at the gene ends were 2 bases for V and 7 bases for J; bases not matched to a gene: 18. CDR1 is LGHNA, CDR2 YSLEER, per germline. This CDR3 is built from 18 residues. The CDR3 sequence: CASSQPNRGEGPSGGYTF. DNA of the CDR3: TGCGCCAGCAGCCAACCCAACAGGGGGGAGGGACCCTCGGGTGGCTACACCTTC.

Concerning this clone itself: One junction end does not reproduce the germline sequence, and a read error may be involved. The V and J genes are TRBV28 and TRBJ1-1; weak D call: TRBD1 (5 bases). Germline V gene lookup returns CDR1 MDHEN and CDR2 SYDVKM. The CDR3 consists of 15 residues. In DNA, the CDR3 is TGTGCCAGCAGTTTAGGAGGGGTTCGGAACGCTGAAGCTTTCTTT. Translating it yields CASSLGGVRNAEAFF.

The chain employs TRBV2 and TRBJ2-1; no definite D call. CDR3 length equals 15 residues. Germline values: CDR1 SNHLY, CDR2 FYNNEI. Trimming cost V 0 bases and J 0 bases, with 6 bases left between them. Here the CDR3 DNA reads TGTGCCAGCAGTGAAGCGCCGAGCTCCTACAATGAGCAGTTCTTC. It specifies CASSEAPSSYNEQFF.

J is TRBJ2-1 and V is TRBV10-3, with D possibly matching TRBD2 (5 bases). CDR3 length: 18 residues. CDR1 and CDR2 from the germline V gene are ENHRY and SYGVKD. V was shortened by 5 bases and J by 7 bases, with 27 bases between the two germline ends. CDR3 sequence reads: CAISPEGPEARRENEQFF. The CDR3 coding sequence is TGTGCCATCAGTCCTGAGGGCCCGGAGGCCCGTCGAGAAAATGAGCAGTTCTTC.

The chain has TRBV2 and TRBJ2-7; possibly TRBD1 for D (6 bases). CDR3 length: 13 residues. V was pared by 5 bases and J by 0 bases, with 8 bases between. Germline CDR1 reads SNHLY; CDR2 reads FYNNEI. Written as DNA, the CDR3 is TGTGCCAGCAGTTTGACAGGCTCCTACGAGCAGTACTTC. Translation: CASSLTGSYEQYF.

J is TRBJ1-5 and V is TRBV15; D is uncertain. Trimming removed 5 bases at V and 1 base at J, with 15 bases between. Germline V lookup: CDR1 LNHNV, CDR2 YYDKDF (reference sequence). The CDR3 runs 16 residues. CDR3: CATSRPPVWSNQPQHF. The CDR3 nucleotides read TGTGCCACCAGCCGCCCGCCAGTTTGGAGCAATCAGCCCCAGCATTTT.

V and J are TRBV11-2 and TRBJ2-7; no reliable D call. There are 11 residues in the CDR3. The V and J ends lost 5 bases and 2 bases respectively, with 4 bases between them. The germline gives CDR1 SGHAT, CDR2 FQNNGV. This CDR3 is CASSTTYEQYF. The CDR3 DNA reads TGTGCCAGCAGCACCACCTACGAGCAGTACTTC.

The V call is TRBV27, the J call TRBJ2-1; D not certain. Germline lookup yields CDR1 MNHEY and CDR2 SMNVEV (reference sequence). The CDR3 sequence is 15 residues long. Trimming removed 3 bases at V and 3 bases at J, with 12 bases between. CDR3 DNA: TGTGCCAGCAGTTTTAATCCGACCGGCTACAATGAGCAGTTCTTC. Protein: CASSFNPTGYNEQFF.

The chain recombines TRBV5-5 with TRBJ1-4; 7 nucleotides agree with TRBD1. CDR3 length: 16 residues. With 0 bases clipped from V and 6 bases from J, the junction kept 8 bases outside the gene matches. The germline gives CDR1 SGHKS, CDR2 YYEKEE (reference sequence). CDR3 in amino acids: CASSLGPTGRDEKLFF. In nucleotides, the CDR3 is TGTGCCAGCAGCTTGGGCCCGACAGGGCGAGATGAAAAACTGTTTTTT. The full variable domain, with the rest looked up from reference TRBV5-5 and TRBJ1-4, is DAGVTQSPTHLIKTRGQQVTLRCSPISGHKSVSWYQQVLGQGPQFIFQYYEKEERGRGNFPDRFSARQFPNYSSELNVNALLLGDSALYLCASSLGPTGRDEKLFFGSGTQLSVL.

The chain recombines TRBV7-9 with TRBJ2-5, with TRBD1 identical over 10 bases. After removal of 11 bases from V and 4 bases from J, the junction contained 13 bases not matched to a gene. Per germline, CDR1 SEHNR and CDR2 FQNEAQ (reference sequence). This CDR3 contains 15 residues. CDR3 residues: CAGRATGGNAETQYF. The CDR3 DNA reads TGTGCCGGTCGGGCGACAGGGGGCAACGCAGAGACCCAGTACTTC.

V and J are TRBV7-6 and TRBJ2-2; 7 bases are shared with TRBD1. V dropped 4 bases and J dropped 10; count of bases not matched to a gene: 3. This CDR3 spans 12 amino acids. Germline V gene sequence: CDR1 SGHVS, CDR2 FNYEAQ. The CDR3 DNA is TGTGCCAGCAGCTATACAGGGGTGGAGCTGTTTTTT. Protein product: CASSYTGVELFF.

The chain employs TRBV4-1 and TRBJ2-5; no clear D. The germline V gene has CDR1 MGHRA and CDR2 YSYEKL. This CDR3 spans 13 amino acids. V was cut by 4 bases and J by 1 base, with 7 bases left in between. CDR3 amino acids: CASSPRPQETQYF. CDR3 nucleotides: TGCGCCAGCAGCCCTCGCCCCCAAGAGACCCAGTACTTC.

This clone was seen a single time. V gene TRBV4-3 combines with J gene TRBJ1-6; 9 bases match TRBD1. CDR1 LGHNA and CDR2 YSLEER come from the germline V gene. This CDR3 contains 15 residues. V lost 4 bases, J lost 6 bases, and 4 bases stayed unmatched. CDR3 sequence reads: CASSPWTGANSPLHF. The CDR3 coding sequence is TGCGCCAGCAGCCCATGGACAGGGGCTAATTCACCCCTCCACTTT.

In its sample, this clone was seen a few times. The V call is TRBV7-9, the J call TRBJ1-1; 9 bases are a match to TRBD1. The CDR3 is 14 amino acids. The V and J ends lost 5 bases and 3 bases, in that order; junction bases with no gene match: 4. Germline lookup yields CDR1 SEHNR and CDR2 FQNEAQ (reference sequence). CDR3 loop: CASSDRDRDTEAFF. In nucleotides, the CDR3 is TGTGCCAGCAGCGACCGGGACAGGGACACTGAAGCTTTCTTT. Full variable domain (remainder filled in from reference TRBV7-9 and TRBJ1-1): DTGVSQNPRHKITKRGQNVTFRCDPISEHNRLYWYRQTLGQGPEFLTYFQNEAQLEKSRLLSDRFSAERPKGSFSTLEIQRTEQGDSAMYLCASSDRDRDTEAFFGQGTRLTVV.

This clone appeared once. The chain combines TRBV5-1 with TRBJ2-7; D possibly corresponds to TRBD1 (6 bases). Germline V CDR1 and CDR2: SGHRS, YFSETQ. The CDR3 is 15 amino acids. V lost 4 bases and J 3 bases, leaving 17 bases between the germline ends. CDR3 sequence reads: CASSHPGEGHYEQYF. The CDR3 DNA follows: TGCGCCAGCAGCCACCCAGGGGAAGGGCACTACGAGCAGTACTTC.

The chain links TRBV6-6 to TRBJ2-1; no reliable D call. This CDR3 spans 16 amino acids. Germline CDR1 MNHNY, CDR2 SVGAGI (reference sequence). Trimming pared 4 bases from V and 3 bases from J, leaving 16 bases between. CDR3 loop: CASSSKLQPSYNEQFF. The DNA for the CDR3 is TGTGCCAGCAGTTCCAAGCTGCAACCAAGCTACAATGAGCAGTTCTTC.